Presented here are 14 T cell receptor beta chains from one specimen sequenced in a study of read filtering for tumor transcriptome and immune sequencing. Molecular barcoded adaptors covering alpha/delta and beta/gamma chains were used on about 0.4 ug RNA. TCRdb ran MiXCR on the reads and lists one entry per CDR3 protein. The table lists more than 100,000 distinct CDR3 sequences, approximately 13% of them singletons. Sequencing was carried out using a population of CD138-negative cells sorted from bone marrow. The receptors shown here come from a donor at least 40 years old with multiple myeloma.

This clonotype was observed many times. The chain has TRBV5-1 and TRBJ2-1, with D possibly called TRBD1 or TRBD2 (6 bases each). V dropped 7 bases and J dropped 0 bases, with 20 bases sitting between them. This CDR3 has 17 amino acids. Germline CDR1 and CDR2: SGHRS and YFSETQ. This chain's CDR3 is CASCRGPLTSSYNEQFF. CDR3 bases: TGCGCCAGCTGCAGGGGTCCCCTGACTAGCTCCTACAATGAGCAGTTCTTC. Full variable domain (remainder filled in from reference TRBV5-1 and TRBJ2-1): KAGVTQTPRYLIKTRGQQVTLSCSPISGHRSVSWYQQTPGQGLQFLFEYFSETQRNKGNFPGRFSGRQFSNSRSEMNVSTLELGDSALYLCASCRGPLTSSYNEQFFGPGTRLTVL.

A remark on this clonotype: This may come from a read error, since a much larger clone is one base off. The chain carries TRBV7-2 and TRBJ2-7; possible D gene TRBD2, 5 bases. The CDR3 loop spans 15 amino acids. V lost 1 base to trimming and J lost 0 bases, with 10 bases between them. Germline loops: CDR1 SGHTA, CDR2 FQGNSA. CDR3 DNA sequence: TGTGCCAGCAGCTTAGGAGGTACTAGCTCCTACGAGCAGTACTTC. Protein product: CASSLGGTSSYEQYF.

This chain links TRBV5-1 with TRBJ2-2; D is perhaps TRBD1 (6 bases). The CDR3 contains 17 residues. The germline V gene has CDR1 SGHRS and CDR2 YFSETQ. V lost 1 base, J lost 5 bases, and 18 bases lay in between. The DNA for the CDR3 is TGCGCCAGCAGCTTGAGTTCTGGGACCCAGGGGACCGGGGAGCTGTTTTTT. Translating it yields CASSLSSGTQGTGELFF.

Many counts were recorded for this clonotype. The chain recombines TRBV2 with TRBJ2-5; tentative D call: TRBD1 (6 bases). Germline CDR1 is SNHLY and CDR2 is FYNNEI. The CDR3 is made up of 16 amino acids. The V end was cut by 5 bases, the J end by 0 bases, with 16 bases between. The CDR3 sequence is CASSLTRTAYQETQYF. The CDR3 region has the DNA TGTGCCAGCAGTCTCACCCGGACAGCGTACCAAGAGACCCAGTACTTC.

This clonotype was counted at least ten times. V usage is TRBV19 and J usage is TRBJ1-2; 8 bases map to TRBD1. J gave up 0 bases and V 6 bases, and 3 bases lay outside the gene matches. CDR1 and CDR2 from the germline V gene are LNHDA and SQIVND (reference sequence). The length of the CDR3 is 14 residues. CDR3 region: CASSRGQANYGYTF. DNA of the CDR3: TGTGCCAGTAGCAGGGGACAGGCTAACTATGGCTACACCTTC.

This clonotype was detected ten times or more. V usage is TRBV6-2 or TRBV6-3 and J usage is TRBJ2-3; D may correspond to TRBD1 or TRBD2 (6 bases each). Looked up from germline, CDR1 is MNHEY and CDR2 is SVGEGT. The CDR3 is 15 amino acids. Trimming removed 4 bases from V and 2 bases from J, with 13 bases in between. The CDR3 loop is CASSFPGAVTDTQYF. In DNA, the CDR3 is TGTGCCAGCAGTTTTCCGGGGGCTGTCACAGATACGCAGTATTTT.

In this sample, this clonotype turned up many times. The V call is TRBV19, the J call TRBJ2-7, with 8 bases that match TRBD2. The CDR3 is 17 amino acids. V dropped 8 bases and J dropped 0; count of bases not matched to a gene: 15. Germline-derived CDR1 and CDR2 are LNHDA and SQIVND (reference sequence). Here the CDR3 reads CASSIGSSSGSSYEQYF. CDR3 in DNA: TGTGCCAGTTCTATCGGCAGCTCAAGCGGGAGCTCCTACGAGCAGTACTTC.

As concerns this clonotype: A much larger clone lies one base from this, so it may be a read error. The chain employs TRBV3-1 and TRBJ1-1; 9 bases map to TRBD1. In germline, CDR1 is LGHDT, CDR2 YNNKEL (reference sequence). The CDR3 spans 16 residues. The CDR3 here is CASGQPDRGMNTEAFF. CDR3 DNA: TGTGCCAGCGGCCAACCGGACAGGGGTATGAACACTGAAGCTTTCTTT.

This clonotype was counted ten times or more. The chain recombines TRBV20-1 with TRBJ2-1, with D perhaps matching TRBD1 (5 bases). The germline gives CDR1 DFQATT, CDR2 SNEGSKA (reference sequence). The CDR3 consists of 14 residues. Trimming took 3 bases from V and 6 from J, leaving 15 bases between them. The CDR3 region is CSASPGALRNEQFF. Here the CDR3 DNA reads TGCAGTGCTAGCCCTGGGGCCCTCCGCAATGAGCAGTTCTTC.

This clonotype was recorded at least ten times. The V call is TRBV7-6, the J call TRBJ1-1; D is perhaps TRBD1 (6 bases). The germline gives CDR1 SGHVS, CDR2 FNYEAQ. V was pared by 1 base and J by 1 base, with 10 bases between. The CDR3 runs to 15 residues. As DNA, the CDR3 is TGTGCCAGCAGCTTAGTGGACAGTCAGAACACTGAAGCTTTCTTT. Amino acids: CASSLVDSQNTEAFF.

This clonotype was seen repeatedly, ten times or more. The rearrangement uses TRBV29-1 and TRBJ2-2, with D tentatively TRBD1 (5 bases). Trimming shortened V by 5 bases and J by 1 base, and 5 bases separated the two germline ends. In germline, CDR1 is SQVTM, CDR2 ANQGSEA. This CDR3 is built from 12 residues. The CDR3 nucleotides are TGCAGCGTTACAGGGAACACCGGGGAGCTGTTTTTT. It encodes CSVTGNTGELFF.

Many counts were recorded for this clonotype. The chain carries TRBV20-1 and TRBJ2-1, with D maybe TRBD2 (6 bases). Trimming took 3 bases from V and 2 from J, leaving 8 bases between them. CDR3 length: 13 residues. Germline lookup yields CDR1 DFQATT and CDR2 SNEGSKA (reference sequence). CDR3 in amino acids: CSARWGAYNEQFF. The CDR3, as DNA: TGCAGTGCTAGGTGGGGGGCCTACAATGAGCAGTTCTTC.

This clonotype was seen a handful of times. In DNA, the CDR3 is TGCGCCAGCAGCCAAGTCGATGGGGAAAGCGCTGAAGCTTTCTTT. Translation gives CASSQVDGESAEAFF. The rearrangement joins TRBV4-1 to TRBJ1-1; no definite D call. Germline-derived CDR1 and CDR2 are MGHRA and YSYEKL. Trimming cost V 1 base and J 6 bases, with 15 bases left between them. This CDR3 spans 15 amino acids.

At least ten counts were recorded for this clonotype. The chain couples TRBV5-1 to TRBJ2-1; D may match TRBD1 or TRBD2 (5 bases each). The CDR3 covers 16 residues. From germline, CDR1 is SGHRS and CDR2 YFSETQ. The V end lost 4 bases, the J end lost 0 bases, and 14 bases lay between the germline ends. The chain's CDR3 is CASSRGERTSYNEQFF. In DNA form, the CDR3 reads TGCGCCAGCAGCCGGGGCGAGCGGACCTCCTACAATGAGCAGTTCTTC.